This T cell receptor beta chain comes out of a study of T cell responses to AZD1222 COVID-19 vaccine. Study conclusions and caveats: Spike-specific TCR depth and breadth grew after two AZD1222 doses. Nearly half of spike-specific TCRs reportedly target unmutated variant regions. Only after the peak T cell response were repertoires sampled. Clonal diversity was possibly underestimated, and the donors were mostly white British, with more females.

The germline V gene encodes CDR1 SGHRS and CDR2 YFSETQ. The CDR3 sequence is 15 residues long. The V gene lost 2 bases and the J gene lost 4 bases, with 15 bases spanning the gap. In regard to this clone: Its target is unknown.

The protocol was immunoSEQ multiplex PCR, while the TCRdb copy is restricted to in-frame clones and leaves out a portion. The table lists approximately 46,000 clones, about three quarters of them singletons, with around 7% in the top ten. The receptor's source is an adult in good health. The rearrangement joins TRBV5-1 to TRBJ1-1; TRBD1 is a possible D gene (6 bases). Sequences were derived from peripheral blood, sampled on day 0 of AZD1222 vaccination. The CDR3 DNA is TGCGCCAGCAGCTTTAACAGGGTAAGCGGCACTGAAGCTTTCTTT. It is translated as CASSFNRVSGTEAFF. Filled out from reference TRBV5-1 and TRBJ1-1, the complete variable domain reads KAGVTQTPRYLIKTRGQQVTLSCSPISGHRSVSWYQQTPGQGLQFLFEYFSETQRNKGNFPGRFSGRQFSNSRSEMNVSTLELGDSALYLCASSFNRVSGTEAFFGQGTRLTVV.